These 13 T cell receptor beta chains originate from one sample sequenced in a study of blood T cell repertoires in COVID-19. The protocol was immunoSEQ multiplex PCR, while the TCRdb copy is restricted to in-frame clones and leaves out a portion. In the table there are about 150,000 clones, around 79% of which are singletons. Sequenced input: peripheral blood. These receptor sequences come from a man in his fifties with active or convalescent COVID-19.

The rearrangement uses TRBV5-6 and TRBJ2-5, with D possibly TRBD2 on 6 matching bases. Trimming stripped 2 bases from V and 0 bases from J, with 8 bases between. CDR3 length: 14 amino acids. The germline V gene has CDR1 SGHDT and CDR2 YYEEEE. CDR3 amino acids: CASSFGLNQETQYF. For the CDR3, the DNA is TGTGCCAGCAGCTTCGGACTAAACCAAGAGACCCAGTACTTC.

The chain combines TRBV6-6 with TRBJ2-1, with 10 positions matching TRBD1. The ends lost 2 bases at V and 8 bases at J; junction bases unmatched: 6. The length of the CDR3 is 15 residues. Looked up from germline, CDR1 is MNHNY and CDR2 is SVGAGI (reference sequence). The CDR3 bases are TGTGCCAGCAGTTACAGAGACAGGGGGCGGGATGAGCAGTTCTTC. It is translated as CASSYRDRGRDEQFF.

This clone appeared once. Here the CDR3 reads CASSQDLLAGGRYEQFF. CDR3 in DNA: TGTGCCAGCAGCCAAGATTTACTAGCGGGAGGGAGATATGAGCAGTTCTTC. The chain combines TRBV3-1 (or the pseudogene TRBV3-2) with TRBJ2-1; TRBD2 matches at 13 bases. Germline lookup yields CDR1 LGHDT and CDR2 YNNKEL (reference sequence). J lost 8 bases, V lost 0 bases, and 7 bases had no gene match. The CDR3 runs to 17 residues.

The V and J genes are TRBV3-1 (or the pseudogene TRBV3-2) and TRBJ2-2, with 10 bases fitting TRBD1. CDR3 size: 15 residues. V lost 4 bases, J lost 4 bases, and 3 bases stayed unmatched. Germline CDR1 is LGHDT and CDR2 is YNNKEL (reference sequence). As DNA, the CDR3 is TGTGCCAGCAGCCGGGACAGGGGCGCCACCGGGGAGCTGTTTTTT. This sequence encodes CASSRDRGATGELFF.

V gene TRBV3-1 (or the pseudogene TRBV3-2) combines with J gene TRBJ2-2, with D maybe TRBD2 (6 bases). From germline, CDR1 is LGHDT and CDR2 YNNKEL (reference sequence). The ends were cut back, 2 bases at V and 0 bases at J, with 19 bases in the middle. The CDR3 sequence is 19 residues long. CDR3 sequence reads: CASSQRVELARTNTGELFF. CDR3 sequence (DNA): TGTGCCAGCAGCCAAAGGGTCGAACTAGCCCGAACGAACACCGGGGAGCTGTTTTTT.

V is TRBV27 and J is TRBJ2-7, with 7 bases matching TRBD1. Germline V gene data show CDR1 as MNHEY and CDR2 as SMNVEV (reference sequence). With 2 bases clipped from V and 3 bases from J, the junction kept 4 bases outside the gene matches. The CDR3 has 14 residues. The CDR3 region has the DNA TGTGCCAGCAGTTTAGGGGGACAGATCTACGAGCAGTACTTC. As protein: CASSLGGQIYEQYF.

In its sample, this clone was seen once. The chain links TRBV27 to TRBJ2-6, with D possibly TRBD1 on 6 matching bases. V shed 1 base and J shed 0 bases, with 13 bases lying between them. There are 18 residues in the CDR3. The germline CDR1 and CDR2 sequences are MNHEY and SMNVEV (reference sequence). CDR3 sequence (DNA): TGTGCCAGCAGTTTATATCGCCCGACAGGCTCTGGGGCCAACGTCCTGACTTTC. Its protein product is CASSLYRPTGSGANVLTF.

The rearrangement uses TRBV4-1 and TRBJ2-4; 14 bases map to TRBD2. The CDR3 runs to 18 residues. J gave up 9 bases and V 2 bases, and 12 bases lay outside the gene matches. Germline values: CDR1 MGHRA, CDR2 YSYEKL. Here the CDR3 DNA reads TGCGCCAGCAGCCAAAATGGACTAGCGGGAGGTCCTGGTTCCATTCAGTACTTC. It encodes CASSQNGLAGGPGSIQYF.

The chain is built from TRBV5-1 and TRBJ2-2; no reliable D call. With 6 bases removed from V and 3 bases from J, the gap between germline ends came to 9 bases. CDR3 size: 13 residues. Germline V CDR1 and CDR2: SGHRS, YFSETQ. CDR3 sequence: CASNGQDTGELFF. CDR3 in DNA: TGCGCCAGCAATGGGCAAGACACCGGGGAGCTGTTTTTT. The variable domain in full, completed from reference TRBV5-1 and TRBJ2-2, reads KAGVTQTPRYLIKTRGQQVTLSCSPISGHRSVSWYQQTPGQGLQFLFEYFSETQRNKGNFPGRFSGRQFSNSRSEMNVSTLELGDSALYLCASNGQDTGELFFGEGSRLTVL.

CDR3 bases: TGTGCCAGCAGTTACTCGGCAGGCATGGAGAACACTGAAGCTTTCTTT. Its protein is CASSYSAGMENTEAFF. The rearrangement uses TRBV6-5 and TRBJ1-1; D is undetermined. Trimming cost V 0 bases and J 1 base, with 12 bases left between them. CDR3 length: 16 residues. Per the germline V gene, CDR1 is MNHEY and CDR2 is SVGAGI.

The gene calls are TRBV7-9 and TRBJ1-4; 7 bases are a match to TRBD1. The CDR3 is 14 residues long. V shed 1 base and J 8 bases; nucleotides not matched to a gene: 4. The V gene's germline CDR1 is SEHNR and CDR2 FQNEAQ (reference sequence). CDR3 sequence reads: CASSLDRTGEKLFF. In DNA, the CDR3 is TGTGCCAGCAGCTTAGACCGGACAGGCGAAAAACTGTTTTTT.

This clone showed up just a few times. The chain combines TRBV13 with TRBJ1-1, with 8 positions matching TRBD1. The CDR3 loop spans 14 amino acids. With 8 bases clipped from V and 2 bases from J, the junction kept 7 bases outside the gene matches. CDR1 is PRHDT, CDR2 FYEKMQ, per germline (reference sequence). The CDR3 DNA reads TGTGCCAGCGTAAGGACAGGGCCCAACACTGAAGCTTTCTTT. It yields the protein CASVRTGPNTEAFF.

The V gene is TRBV19, the J gene TRBJ1-1, with a tentative D call TRBD1 (6 bases). The CDR3 has 16 amino acids. V lost 9 bases and J lost 5, with 25 bases in between. Germline V CDR1 and CDR2: LNHDA, SQIVND (reference sequence). The CDR3: CASRPLLQGPSTEAFF. The CDR3 region has the DNA TGTGCCAGCCGCCCGCTCCTGCAGGGGCCAAGTACTGAAGCTTTCTTT.